These 12 T cell receptor beta chains share one sample of origin, sequenced in a study of blood T cell repertoires in COVID-19. Repertoires were generated with immunoSEQ multiplex PCR, while TCRdb's copy carries only in-frame clones and drops some. The sample has roughly 250,000 clones; approximately 85% are singletons. The source material was PBMCs or T cells enriched from blood (not recorded which). These receptors originate from a woman in her twenties or thirties who had recovered from COVID-19.

This clone was seen a handful of times. This chain links TRBV11-2 with TRBJ1-4; a possible D gene is TRBD1 (6 bases). The CDR3 is 14 residues long. Between the trimmed V and J ends, which lost 5 bases and 8 bases, there was a span of 15 bases. Germline CDR1 and CDR2: SGHAT and FQNNGV. CDR3 protein: CASSLGGGNEKLFF. In DNA form, the CDR3 reads TGTGCCAGCAGCCTAGGGGGGGGGAACGAAAAACTGTTTTTT.

The chain uses TRBV28 and TRBJ2-7, with 8 positions matching TRBD1. From germline, CDR1 is MDHEN and CDR2 SYDVKM. CDR3 length: 15 residues. V lost 10 bases and J lost 1; bases outside the gene matches: 12. The CDR3: CANSLPGTGSYEQYF. CDR3 nucleotide sequence: TGTGCCAACAGCCTCCCCGGGACAGGTTCCTACGAGCAGTACTTC.

The sample holds one count of this clone. The V call is TRBV30, the J call TRBJ1-5; D is possibly TRBD1 (5 bases). The CDR3 loop spans 16 amino acids. The V gene lost 7 bases and the J gene lost 4 bases, with 23 bases spanning the gap. CDR1 is GTSNPN, CDR2 SVGIG, per germline (reference sequence). DNA for the CDR3: TGTGCCTCCGTGACAGCGAAATCGATAGGGAATCAGCCCCAGCATTTT. This translates into CASVTAKSIGNQPQHF.

J is TRBJ2-7 and V is TRBV30; 9 bases are a match to TRBD2. CDR3 length: 14 amino acids. Germline V gene data show CDR1 as GTSNPN and CDR2 as SVGIG (reference sequence). The ends lost 4 bases at V and 2 bases at J; junction bases unmatched: 6. The CDR3 nucleotides are TGTGCCTGGAAAGGCGGGAGGGCTCCCTACGAGCAGTACTTC. Amino acid sequence: CAWKGGRAPYEQYF.

The rearrangement links TRBV29-1 to TRBJ2-2; 7 bases agree with TRBD2. V lost 3 bases to trimming and J lost 2 bases; unmatched junction nucleotides: 6. Germline V CDR1 and CDR2: SQVTM, ANQGSEA. The CDR3 consists of 15 residues. This CDR3 is CSVEAGGLNTGELFF. The CDR3 DNA reads TGCAGCGTTGAGGCTGGGGGACTAAACACCGGGGAGCTGTTTTTT.

In this sample, this clone turned up a few times. V and J are TRBV6-5 and TRBJ2-7; 10 bases are shared with TRBD1. The CDR3 has 14 residues. The trim removed 7 bases at V and 2 bases at J, leaving 5 bases unmatched. Germline lookup yields CDR1 MNHEY and CDR2 SVGAGI. The CDR3 DNA is TGTGCCAGCACCCCGGGACAGGGGCCCTACGAGCAGTACTTC. Translating it yields CASTPGQGPYEQYF.

V is TRBV28 and J is TRBJ2-1; TRBD2 is a possible D gene (5 bases). This CDR3 spans 13 amino acids. Germline V gene data show CDR1 as MDHEN and CDR2 as SYDVKM. V lost 2 bases and J lost 8, with 10 bases in between. The CDR3 is CASSLGSAYEQFF. The DNA of the CDR3 is TGTGCCAGCAGTTTAGGTAGCGCCTATGAGCAGTTCTTC.

The chain uses TRBV30 and TRBJ1-1; TRBD1 aligns across 7 bases. Trimming removed 1 base from V and 3 bases from J; junction bases left unmatched: 2. The CDR3 spans 13 residues. Germline CDR1 GTSNPN, CDR2 SVGIG (reference sequence). CDR3 sequence: CAWSGDRDTEAFF. DNA for the CDR3: TGTGCCTGGAGTGGAGACAGGGACACTGAAGCTTTCTTT. The full variable domain, completed using reference TRBV30 and TRBJ1-1, is SQTIHQWPATLVQPVGSPLSLECTVEGTSNPNLYWYRQAAGRGLQLLFYSVGIGQISSEVPQNLSASRPQDRQFILSSKKLLLSDSGFYLCAWSGDRDTEAFFGQGTRLTVV.

This chain connects TRBV9 to TRBJ2-3; the D is unclear. V was trimmed by 0 bases and J by 0 bases, leaving 14 bases between them. The CDR3 is 17 residues long. The germline V gene encodes CDR1 SGDLS and CDR2 YYNGEE. The CDR3 protein is CASSVAGSGTSTDTQYF. The CDR3 nucleotides read TGTGCCAGCAGCGTAGCTGGGTCAGGCACGAGCACAGATACGCAGTATTTT.

This clone was recorded a few times. V is TRBV28 and J is TRBJ1-3; 9 bases agree with TRBD1. From germline, CDR1 is MDHEN and CDR2 SYDVKM. The length of the CDR3 is 16 residues. V was clipped by 3 bases and J by 3 bases; unmatched bases: 6. The CDR3 protein is CASSLPQGARGNTIYF. CDR3 in DNA: TGTGCCAGCAGTTTGCCACAGGGGGCGCGTGGAAACACCATATATTTT.

This chain uses TRBV21-1 with TRBJ2-3; TRBD1, the table's D call, was not compared with the DNA. TRBV21-1 is an annotated pseudogene. The CDR3 covers 19 residues. The CDR3 protein is CASSINGTTGARNTDTQYF. The CDR3 DNA sequence: TGTGCCAGCAGCATAAATGGGACGACAGGCGCTAGGAACACAGATACGCAGTATTTT.

This chain joins TRBV5-5 and TRBJ1-5, with D uncertain. Germline CDR1 and CDR2: SGHKS and YYEKEE (reference sequence). The CDR3 is 14 residues long. The V and J ends lost 4 bases and 6 bases respectively, with 14 bases between them. CDR3 in amino acids: CASSLTRGSQPQHF. The CDR3 bases are TGTGCCAGCAGCCTAACTCGGGGTAGTCAGCCCCAGCATTTT.